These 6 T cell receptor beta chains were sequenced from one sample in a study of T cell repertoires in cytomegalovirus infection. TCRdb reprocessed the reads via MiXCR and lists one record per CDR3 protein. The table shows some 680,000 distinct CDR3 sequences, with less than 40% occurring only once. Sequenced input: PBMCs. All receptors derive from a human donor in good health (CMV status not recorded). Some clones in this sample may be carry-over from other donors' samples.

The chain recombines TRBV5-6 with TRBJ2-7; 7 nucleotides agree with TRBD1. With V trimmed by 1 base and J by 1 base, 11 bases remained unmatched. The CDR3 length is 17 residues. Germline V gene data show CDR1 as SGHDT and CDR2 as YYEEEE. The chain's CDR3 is CASSLRAQGSSSYEQYF. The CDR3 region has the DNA TGTGCCAGCAGCTTGCGGGCACAGGGGTCCTCGTCCTACGAGCAGTACTTC.

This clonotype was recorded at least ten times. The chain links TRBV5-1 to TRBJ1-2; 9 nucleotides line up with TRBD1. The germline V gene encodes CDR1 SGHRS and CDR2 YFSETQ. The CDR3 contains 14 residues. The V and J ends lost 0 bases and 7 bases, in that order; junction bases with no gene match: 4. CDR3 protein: CASSLDGTGSGYTF. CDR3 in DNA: TGCGCCAGCAGCTTGGATGGGACAGGGTCTGGCTACACCTTC.

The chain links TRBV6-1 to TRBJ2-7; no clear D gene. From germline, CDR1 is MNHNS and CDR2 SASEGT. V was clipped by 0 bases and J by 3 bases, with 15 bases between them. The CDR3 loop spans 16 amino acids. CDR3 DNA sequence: TGTGCCAGCAGTGAAGCATCTAGTCTTGGGGTCTACGAGCAGTACTTC. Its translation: CASSEASSLGVYEQYF.

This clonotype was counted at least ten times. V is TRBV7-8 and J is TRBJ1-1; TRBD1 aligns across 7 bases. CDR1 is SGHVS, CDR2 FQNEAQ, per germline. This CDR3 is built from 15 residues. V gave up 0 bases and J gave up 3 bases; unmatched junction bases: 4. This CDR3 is CASSLAARGDTEAFF. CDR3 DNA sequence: TGTGCCAGCAGCTTAGCTGCCAGGGGGGACACTGAAGCTTTCTTT.

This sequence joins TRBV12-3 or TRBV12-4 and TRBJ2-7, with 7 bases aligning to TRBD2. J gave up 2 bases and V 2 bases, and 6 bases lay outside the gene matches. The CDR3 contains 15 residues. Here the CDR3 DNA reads TGTGCCAGCAGTTTATCTAGCGGCCTAGCCTACGAGCAGTACTTC. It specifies CASSLSSGLAYEQYF.

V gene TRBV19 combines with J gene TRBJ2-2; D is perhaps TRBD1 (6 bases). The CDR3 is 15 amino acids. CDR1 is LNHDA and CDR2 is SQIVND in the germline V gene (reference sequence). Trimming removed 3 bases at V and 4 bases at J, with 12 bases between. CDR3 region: CASSMAGAFTGELFF. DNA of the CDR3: TGTGCCAGTAGTATGGCAGGGGCCTTCACCGGGGAGCTGTTTTTT.